These T cell receptor beta chains were read from a single sample in a study of metastatic and nonmetastatic thyroid tumors. MiXCR re-clonotyped the PCR reads for TCRdb. The table has 20,000 to 30,000 clones, about an eighth seen once; the top ten hold over 4%. Input material: blood. Source of these receptors: a female donor with papillary thyroid cancer or a benign thyroid nodule (not recorded which). Some clones in this sample may be carry-over from other donors' samples. The CDR3 runs from the conserved cysteine through the conserved F or W. Fields, in order: V gene, clone size, J gene, D gene, CDR3 protein, CDR3 DNA. A D gene is named only where the DNA matches it firmly. Where a row states a size, it is once, few, many or the class of an expanded clone; other rows omit it.

v_gene: TRBV19
abundance: many
j_gene: TRBJ2-2
d_gene: TRBD2
CDR3aa: CASNEWRGAGELFF
CDR3nt: TGTGCCAGTAATGAGTGGCGGGGGGCCGGGGAGCTGTTTTTT

v_gene: TRBV20-1
abundance: many
j_gene: TRBJ2-2
d_gene: TRBD2
CDR3aa: CSATKLAGGPSTGELFF
CDR3nt: TGCAGTGCTACTAAACTAGCGGGAGGGCCCAGCACCGGGGAGCTGTTTTTT

v_gene: TRBV20-1
abundance: -
j_gene: TRBJ2-3
d_gene: -
CDR3aa: CSARPLAGGQRGTDTQYF
CDR3nt: TGCAGTGCTAGGCCTCTAGCTGGAGGGCAGAGAGGGACAGATACGCAGTATTTT

v_gene: TRBV9
abundance: many
j_gene: TRBJ2-7
d_gene: TRBD2
CDR3aa: CASSPGLANSYEQYF
CDR3nt: TGTGCCAGCAGCCCTGGACTAGCGAACTCCTACGAGCAGTACTTC

v_gene: TRBV27
abundance: many
j_gene: TRBJ2-7
d_gene: TRBD1
CDR3aa: CASSRQGSSYEQYF
CDR3nt: TGTGCCAGCAGTAGACAGGGAAGCTCCTACGAGCAGTACTTC

v_gene: TRBV27
abundance: many
j_gene: TRBJ2-7
d_gene: TRBD1
CDR3aa: CASSLRQGGGEQYF
CDR3nt: TGTGCCAGCAGTTTACGACAGGGGGGCGGCGAGCAGTACTTC

v_gene: TRBV25-1
abundance: many
j_gene: TRBJ2-5
d_gene: -
CDR3aa: CASSGPAGDWETQYF
CDR3nt: TGTGCCAGCAGTGGTCCCGCCGGGGACTGGGAGACCCAGTACTTC

v_gene: TRBV7-7
abundance: many
j_gene: TRBJ2-7
d_gene: -
CDR3aa: CASSHQGGEQYF
CDR3nt: TGTGCTAGCAGCCATCAGGGTGGCGAGCAGTACTTC

v_gene: TRBV6-1
abundance: many
j_gene: TRBJ1-1
d_gene: -
CDR3aa: CASSDPNTEAFF
CDR3nt: TGTGCCAGCAGCGACCCGAACACTGAAGCTTTCTTT

v_gene: TRBV5-1
abundance: many
j_gene: TRBJ2-3
d_gene: -
CDR3aa: CASSFQTGPDTQYF
CDR3nt: TGCGCCAGCAGCTTCCAGACAGGACCAGATACGCAGTATTTT

v_gene: TRBV7-9
abundance: many
j_gene: TRBJ2-7
d_gene: -
CDR3aa: CASSRTGQDYEQYF
CDR3nt: TGTGCCAGCAGCCGCACCGGGCAGGACTACGAGCAGTACTTC

v_gene: TRBV18
abundance: many
j_gene: TRBJ1-5
d_gene: -
CDR3aa: CASSPNGGSNQPQHF
CDR3nt: TGTGCCAGCTCACCAAACGGGGGAAGCAATCAGCCCCAGCATTTT

v_gene: TRBV4-2
abundance: many
j_gene: TRBJ1-3
d_gene: -
CDR3aa: CASSLWDGSPLSGNTIYF
CDR3nt: TGTGCCAGCAGCCTATGGGACGGGAGCCCTCTGTCTGGAAACACCATATATTTT

v_gene: TRBV6-4
abundance: medium-sized
j_gene: TRBJ2-3
d_gene: TRBD2
CDR3aa: CASSELAGEDTQYF
CDR3nt: TGTGCCAGCAGTGAACTAGCGGGAGAAGATACGCAGTATTTT

v_gene: TRBV4-2
abundance: many
j_gene: TRBJ1-1
d_gene: -
CDR3aa: CASSQGSTSTEAFF
CDR3nt: TGTGCCAGCAGCCAAGGTTCCACGAGCACTGAAGCTTTCTTT